This passage covers 7 T cell receptor beta chains from one sample sequenced in a study of blood T cells in healthy people across ages. Then a second PCR, running about 6 to 12 cycles, was carried out with a sample-barcoded 5' primer and a J-beta primer mix. TCRdb processed the 5' RACE reads anew with MiXCR; each CDR3 protein has one entry. In the table there are some 1 million distinct CDR3 sequences, more than 35% of which are singletons. Sequencing was carried out using blood. These receptor sequences come from a woman aged 55-69 years in good health.

V is TRBV7-6 and J is TRBJ2-1; D perhaps matches TRBD2 (6 bases). Germline assignment: CDR1 SGHVS and CDR2 FNYEAQ. Trimming cost V 8 bases and J 2 bases, with 16 bases left between them. The CDR3 length is 15 residues. Here the CDR3 DNA reads TGTGCCAGCTTAAATAGCGGCAACCCCTACAATGAGCAGTTCTTC. Its translation is CASLNSGNPYNEQFF.

This clonotype occurred a few times. The chain has TRBV21-1 and TRBJ2-1; the D segment call TRBD2 is taken from the table without a DNA check. TRBV21-1 is given as a pseudogene. This CDR3 has 18 amino acids. Here the CDR3 reads CASSKVVAGGEGFHEQFF. CDR3 bases: TGTGCCAGCAGCAAAGTGGTAGCGGGAGGTGAGGGATTCCATGAGCAGTTCTTC.

This clonotype was counted between two and nine times. The CDR3 reads CASTVGSSGRFYEQYF. In nucleotides, the CDR3 is TGTGCCAGTACTGTGGGGTCTAGCGGGAGGTTCTACGAGCAGTACTTC. This chain links TRBV27 with TRBJ2-7, with TRBD2 matching over 11 bases. The CDR3 sequence is 16 residues long. The germline gives CDR1 MNHEY, CDR2 SMNVEV (reference sequence). Trimming removed 9 bases from V and 3 bases from J; junction bases left unmatched: 13.

This clonotype was recorded a few times. The V gene is TRBV6-2 or TRBV6-3, the J gene TRBJ2-1; 8 bases are shared with TRBD2. CDR1 and CDR2 from the germline V gene are MNHEY and SVGEGT. CDR3 length: 17 residues. Unmatched junction bases numbered 8, after V lost 0 bases and J lost 4 bases. In DNA form, the CDR3 reads TGTGCCAGCAGTTACTCCCCCGGGCGGGAGGTTTACAATGAGCAGTTCTTC. Translated, it gives CASSYSPGREVYNEQFF.

The chain carries TRBV28 and TRBJ2-1, with a possible D match to TRBD2 (5 bases). From germline, CDR1 is MDHEN and CDR2 SYDVKM. Trimming cost V 10 bases and J 0 bases, with 13 bases left between them. This CDR3 has 14 residues. CDR3 bases: TGTGCCACCGCTCGGGGAGCCTCCTACAATGAGCAGTTCTTC. Translating it yields CATARGASYNEQFF.

The chain has TRBV2 and TRBJ2-1; D may be TRBD2 (6 bases). From germline, CDR1 is SNHLY and CDR2 FYNNEI. This CDR3 comprises 15 residues. The ends were cut back, 6 bases at V and 3 bases at J, with 15 bases in the middle. CDR3 sequence reads: CASRARGTRYNEQFF. CDR3 in DNA: TGTGCCAGCAGGGCCCGCGGGACTCGCTACAATGAGCAGTTCTTC.

In its sample, this clonotype was seen once. This chain joins TRBV6-5 and TRBJ2-1; D ambiguous. The DNA end favors TRBJ2-7, so the J call may be wrong. CDR1 MNHEY and CDR2 SVGAGI come from the germline V gene. The CDR3 is 12 amino acids. For the CDR3, the DNA is TGTGCCAGCCACACCCTTTACAATGAGCAGTACTTC. Encoded protein: CASHTLYNEQYF.